These 28 T cell receptor beta chains came from one sample sequenced in a study of cytomegalovirus exposure and HLA in healthy donors. Primers: 60 Vbeta forward and 13 Jbeta reverse. Sequenced by immunoSEQ multiplex PCR; TCRdb stores in-frame clones only, minus some. The sample carries over 95,000 clones, 77% recorded once. Sequenced input: PBMCs. These TCRs come from a man between 35 and 55 years old in good health and CMV-seropositive.

The genes are TRBV18 and TRBJ2-6, with 7 bases that match TRBD1. The germline V gene has CDR1 KGHSH and CDR2 LQKENI. The ends lost 3 bases at V and 3 bases at J; junction bases unmatched: 2. This CDR3 has 15 amino acids. The CDR3 coding sequence is TGTGCCAGCTCACCCGACAGGGTTGGGGCCAACGTCCTGACTTTC. Translated, it gives CASSPDRVGANVLTF.

This clone has a handful of counts. The chain links TRBV6-5 to TRBJ2-7; 7 positions agree with TRBD1. CDR3 size: 14 residues. CDR1 MNHEY and CDR2 SVGAGI come from the germline V gene. J gave up 2 bases and V 5 bases, and 6 bases lay outside the gene matches. In nucleotides, the CDR3 is TGTGCCAGCAGTCCCCGGGACAGAGCCTACGAGCAGTACTTC. Translated, it gives CASSPRDRAYEQYF.

The rearrangement uses TRBV5-6 and TRBJ1-2; D unresolved. CDR1 is SGHDT, CDR2 YYEEEE, per germline. This CDR3 is built from 15 residues. V was trimmed by 0 bases and J by 5 bases, leaving 14 bases between them. CDR3 nucleotide sequence: TGTGCCAGCAGCTTGGATGCAGTTTGGGAGTATGGCTACACCTTC. The encoded protein is CASSLDAVWEYGYTF.

The chain combines TRBV5-1 with TRBJ2-7; TRBD1 matches at 9 bases. CDR3 length: 16 residues. V shed 0 bases and J 1 base; nucleotides not matched to a gene: 5. Germline CDR1 and CDR2: SGHRS and YFSETQ. CDR3: CASSLVATGGSYEQYF. The CDR3 bases are TGCGCCAGCAGCTTGGTCGCGACAGGGGGATCCTACGAGCAGTACTTC.

The chain is built from TRBV7-9 and TRBJ1-6, with TRBD1 matching over 9 bases. Per the germline V gene, CDR1 is SEHNR and CDR2 is FQNEAQ (reference sequence). V lost 5 bases and J lost 7; bases outside the gene matches: 3. The CDR3 loop spans 14 amino acids. The DNA of the CDR3 is TGTGCCAGCAGCGGGACAGGGCGGAATTCACCCCTCCACTTT. This encodes CASSGTGRNSPLHF.

The chain carries TRBV2 and TRBJ2-5; TRBD2 matches 8 bases. This CDR3 has 14 residues. V was clipped by 8 bases and J by 3 bases; unmatched bases: 8. Germline CDR1 SNHLY, CDR2 FYNNEI. CDR3 amino acids: CASRGLAVEETQYF. The CDR3 nucleotides are TGTGCCAGCCGCGGACTAGCCGTGGAAGAGACCCAGTACTTC.

This clone turned up a few times. The CDR3 coding sequence is TGTGCCAGCAGCTTTGGGACTAGCGGGGTCTACGAGCAGTACTTC. It encodes CASSFGTSGVYEQYF. V and J are TRBV7-8 and TRBJ2-7; the match to TRBD2 covers 13 bases. Germline CDR1 reads SGHVS; CDR2 reads FQNEAQ. The trim removed 3 bases at V and 3 bases at J, leaving 2 bases unmatched. The CDR3 loop spans 15 amino acids.

J is TRBJ2-5 and V is TRBV7-8; D perhaps matches TRBD1 (5 bases). With 4 bases removed from V and 3 bases from J, the gap between germline ends came to 9 bases. The CDR3 consists of 13 residues. In germline, CDR1 is SGHVS, CDR2 FQNEAQ. In nucleotides, the CDR3 is TGTGCCAGCAGCTCAGGACAAGAAGAGACCCAGTACTTC. Protein: CASSSGQEETQYF.

This chain connects TRBV5-1 to TRBJ2-6; tentatively, D is TRBD1 (5 bases). CDR3 size: 19 residues. The germline V gene encodes CDR1 SGHRS and CDR2 YFSETQ. The V gene lost 6 bases and the J gene lost 0 bases, with 22 bases spanning the gap. In DNA, the CDR3 is TGCGCCAGCATGGTGATACCGACAGTCGCCCCCTCTGGGGCCAACGTCCTGACTTTC. Amino acid sequence: CASMVIPTVAPSGANVLTF.

This clone was detected only once. The rearrangement uses TRBV28 and TRBJ2-1, with D possibly TRBD2 on 7 matching bases. Germline loops: CDR1 MDHEN, CDR2 SYDVKM. The CDR3 loop spans 17 amino acids. V lost 6 bases and J lost 5, with 23 bases in between. The CDR3 spells CASSLPTRGAMDNEQFF. The CDR3 nucleotides are TGTGCCAGCAGCCTACCCACCCGGGGGGCGATGGACAATGAGCAGTTCTTC.

The chain carries TRBV27 and TRBJ1-1; TRBD1 matches 10 bases. Per the germline V gene, CDR1 is MNHEY and CDR2 is SMNVEV (reference sequence). J gave up 6 bases and V 3 bases, and 7 bases lay outside the gene matches. The CDR3 has 15 residues. In DNA, the CDR3 is TGTGCCAGCAGTTTTCGGACGGGACAGGGGTCTGAAGCTTTCTTT. Protein sequence: CASSFRTGQGSEAFF.

The CDR3 is CASSEGTGFQETQYF. The DNA for the CDR3 is TGTGCCAGCAGCGAGGGGACAGGGTTTCAGGAGACCCAGTACTTC. The chain combines TRBV9 with TRBJ2-5; TRBD1 matches 9 bases. The CDR3 spans 15 residues. The germline V gene encodes CDR1 SGDLS and CDR2 YYNGEE. V lost 3 bases and J lost 5; bases outside the gene matches: 8. Full variable domain (outside the CDR3, taken from reference TRBV9 and TRBJ2-5): DSGVTQTPKHLITATGQRVTLRCSPRSGDLSVYWYQQSLDQGLQFLIQYYNGEERAKGNILERFSAQQFPDLHSELNLSSLELGDSALYFCASSEGTGFQETQYFGPGTRLLVL.

This clone has just one count. This chain joins TRBV7-2 and TRBJ1-2; 9 bases agree with TRBD1. The CDR3 totals 14 residues. Losses at the gene ends were 7 bases for V and 4 bases for J; bases not matched to a gene: 7. Germline CDR1 and CDR2: SGHTA and FQGNSA. The chain's CDR3 is CASTPQGAGYGYTF. For the CDR3, the DNA is TGTGCCAGCACACCACAGGGGGCCGGCTATGGCTACACCTTC. Complete variable domain (other parts from reference TRBV7-2 and TRBJ1-2): GAGVSQSPSNKVTEKGKDVELRCDPISGHTALYWYRQSLGQGLEFLIYFQGNSAPDKSGLPSDRFSAERTGGSVSTLTIQRTQQEDSAVYLCASTPQGAGYGYTFGSGTRLTVV.

This chain connects TRBV7-2 to TRBJ2-1; weak D call: TRBD2 (7 bases). CDR1 SGHTA and CDR2 FQGNSA come from the germline V gene. The CDR3 has 16 amino acids. Deletions cut 5 bases from V and 3 bases from J, with 17 bases between. The CDR3 bases are TGTGCCAGCAGCATAGGGGGGGCTAGCGGCTACAATGAGCAGTTCTTC. It translates to CASSIGGASGYNEQFF.

J is TRBJ2-4 and V is TRBV6-4, with 9 nucleotides matching TRBD1. CDR1 is MRHNA and CDR2 is SNTAGT in the germline V gene. V trimming: 3 bases; J trimming: 6 bases; junction bases outside the gene matches: 6. The CDR3 extends over 15 amino acids. The CDR3 is CASSDKGQGGNIQYF. DNA for the CDR3: TGTGCCAGCAGTGATAAGGGACAGGGAGGAAACATTCAGTACTTC.

This clone showed up just a few times. A junction boundary mismatches the germline segment, possibly from a read error. This chain connects TRBV6-5 to TRBJ2-7, with unresolved D. The CDR3 has 11 amino acids. Germline CDR1 is MNHEY and CDR2 is SVGAGI. CDR3 amino acids: CAISAGNEQYF. CDR3 coding DNA: TGTGCCATCAGTGCTGGCAACGAGCAGTACTTC.

The chain employs TRBV6-1 and TRBJ1-2; a weak D match, TRBD1 (5 bases). Trimming took off 5 bases at V and 4 bases at J, with 14 bases between the two ends. In germline, CDR1 is MNHNS, CDR2 SASEGT. The CDR3 sequence is 14 residues long. The DNA for the CDR3 is TGTGCCAGCAGTCCTGGGGGGGGGACCTATGGCTACACCTTC. Residues: CASSPGGGTYGYTF.

The V call is TRBV6-1, the J call TRBJ2-1; D unresolved. The ends were cut back, 2 bases at V and 9 bases at J, with 8 bases in the middle. The CDR3 runs to 12 residues. The V gene's germline CDR1 is MNHNS and CDR2 SASEGT. The CDR3 DNA is TGTGCCAGCAGTGAATCTTCTACTGAGCAGTTCTTC. Translated: CASSESSTEQFF.

The rearrangement joins TRBV7-2 to TRBJ2-7; 9 bases match TRBD2. The CDR3 consists of 17 residues. Germline V CDR1 and CDR2: SGHTA, FQGNSA. J was trimmed by 2 bases and V by 1 base; bases with no gene match: 9. This chain's CDR3 is CASSLGYGGGVTYEQYF. For the CDR3, the DNA is TGTGCCAGCAGCTTAGGATATGGCGGGGGGGTAACCTACGAGCAGTACTTC.

This chain connects TRBV4-1 to TRBJ2-5; 9 positions match TRBD1. Per the germline V gene, CDR1 is MGHRA and CDR2 is YSYEKL. V dropped 8 bases and J dropped 5; count of bases not matched to a gene: 12. This CDR3 is built from 15 residues. The DNA of the CDR3 is TGCGCCAGCCGGGACCCGGGACAGGGAAGCGAGACCCAGTACTTC. It encodes CASRDPGQGSETQYF.

V gene TRBV12-5 combines with J gene TRBJ1-2, with TRBD1 identical over 9 bases. Germline V gives CDR1 LGHNT, CDR2 FRNRAP. Germline trimming cut 4 bases from V and 8 bases from J; bases unmatched to any gene: 8. The CDR3 is 14 residues long. This CDR3 reads CASGSSPDRGGYTF. The CDR3 DNA is TGTGCTAGTGGTTCCTCACCGGACAGGGGAGGCTACACCTTC.

About this clone: Other DNA sequences within the sample encode an identical CDR3. This sequence joins TRBV29-1 and TRBJ1-1; TRBD1 is a possible D gene (5 bases). This CDR3 has 12 amino acids. CDR1 and CDR2 (germline): SQVTM, ANQGSEA. The ends were cut back, 4 bases at V and 1 base at J, with 7 bases in the middle. This CDR3 is CSVVGGNTEAFF. The DNA of the CDR3 is TGCAGCGTTGTGGGGGGGAACACTGAAGCTTTCTTT.

The CDR3 loop reads CASSLAPGDTGELFF. CDR3 DNA: TGTGCCAGCAGCTTAGCCCCAGGGGACACCGGGGAGCTGTTTTTT. The genes are TRBV7-6 and TRBJ2-2, with a possible D match to TRBD1 (6 bases). CDR1 and CDR2 (germline): SGHVS, FNYEAQ. The CDR3 length is 15 residues. Trimming pared 0 bases from V and 3 bases from J, leaving 8 bases between.

CDR3 region: CASSPGSSKSREQYF. CDR3 DNA: TGTGCCAGCAGCCCCGGTAGTAGCAAAAGCCGCGAGCAGTACTTC. The J gene is TRBJ2-5, the V gene TRBV28; no clear D gene. The better agreement between TRBJ2-7 and the DNA end casts doubt on the J call. CDR1 is MDHEN, CDR2 SYDVKM, per germline. The CDR3 loop spans 15 amino acids.

A remark on this clone: Other DNA sequences within the sample encode an identical CDR3. V and J are TRBV7-8 and TRBJ2-3; D not resolved. From germline, CDR1 is SGHVS and CDR2 FQNEAQ. V gave up 1 base and J gave up 4 bases, with 6 bases separating them. The CDR3 is 13 amino acids. CDR3 amino acids: CASSLGVADTQYF. As DNA, the CDR3 is TGTGCCAGCAGCTTAGGAGTGGCAGATACGCAGTATTTT.

The chain is built from TRBV5-8 and TRBJ1-6, with D possibly TRBD1 on 6 matching bases. Trimming stripped 4 bases from V and 9 bases from J, with 14 bases between. The CDR3 sequence is 14 residues long. The V gene's germline CDR1 is SGHTS and CDR2 YDEGEE. The CDR3 here is CASSPYRVSSPLHF. The CDR3 DNA follows: TGTGCCAGCAGCCCTTACAGGGTTTCTTCACCCCTCCACTTT.

V and J are TRBV7-2 and TRBJ2-7; tentative D call: TRBD1 (6 bases). The CDR3 length is 14 residues. Germline CDR1 reads SGHTA; CDR2 reads FQGNSA. Trimming shortened V by 5 bases and J by 3 bases, and 14 bases separated the two germline ends. Here the CDR3 reads CASSALQGGYEQYF. The CDR3 DNA reads TGTGCCAGCAGCGCACTACAGGGCGGCTACGAGCAGTACTTC.

The V gene is TRBV10-2, the J gene TRBJ2-5, with a possible D match to TRBD1 (6 bases). The germline gives CDR1 WSHSY, CDR2 SAAADI. Trimming removed 7 bases from V and 0 bases from J, with 18 bases in between. CDR3 length: 16 amino acids. For the CDR3, the DNA is TGCGCCAGCACCCGGGACACCCGATCCAACCAAGAGACCCAGTACTTC. Protein sequence: CASTRDTRSNQETQYF.